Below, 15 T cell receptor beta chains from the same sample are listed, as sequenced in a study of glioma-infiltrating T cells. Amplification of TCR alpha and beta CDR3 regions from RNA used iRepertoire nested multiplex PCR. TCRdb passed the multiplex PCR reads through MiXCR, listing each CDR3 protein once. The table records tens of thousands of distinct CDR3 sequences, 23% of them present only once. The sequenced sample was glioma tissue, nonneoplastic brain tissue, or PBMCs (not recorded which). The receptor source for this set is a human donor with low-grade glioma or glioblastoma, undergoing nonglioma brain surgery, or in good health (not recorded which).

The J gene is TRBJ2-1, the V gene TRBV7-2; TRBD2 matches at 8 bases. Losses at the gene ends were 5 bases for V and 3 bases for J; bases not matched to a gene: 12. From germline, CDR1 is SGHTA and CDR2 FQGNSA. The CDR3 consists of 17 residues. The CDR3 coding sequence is TGTGCCAGCAGCCCACGGGGGAGCGGGGGCCTCTACAATGAGCAGTTCTTC. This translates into CASSPRGSGGLYNEQFF.

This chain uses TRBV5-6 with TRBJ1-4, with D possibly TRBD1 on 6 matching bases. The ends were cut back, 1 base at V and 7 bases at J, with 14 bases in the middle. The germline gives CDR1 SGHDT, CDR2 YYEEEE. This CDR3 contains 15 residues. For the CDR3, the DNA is TGTGCCAGCAGCTTGTCGGGGGTGACAGGTGAAAAACTGTTTTTT. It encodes CASSLSGVTGEKLFF.

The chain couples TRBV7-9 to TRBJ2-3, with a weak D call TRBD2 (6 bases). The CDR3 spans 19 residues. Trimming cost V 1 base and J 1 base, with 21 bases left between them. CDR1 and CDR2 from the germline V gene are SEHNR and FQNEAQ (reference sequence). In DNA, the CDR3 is TGTGCCAGCAGCTTAGATCTTGTTTGGGGGGAAGAGGGCACAGATACGCAGTATTTT. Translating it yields CASSLDLVWGEEGTDTQYF.

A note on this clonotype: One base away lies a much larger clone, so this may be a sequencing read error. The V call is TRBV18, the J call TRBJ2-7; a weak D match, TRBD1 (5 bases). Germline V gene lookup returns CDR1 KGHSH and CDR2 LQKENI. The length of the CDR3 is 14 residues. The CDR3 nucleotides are TGTGCCAGCTCACTCCCAGGGTACCACTACGAGAAGTACTTC. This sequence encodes CASSLPGYHYEKYF.

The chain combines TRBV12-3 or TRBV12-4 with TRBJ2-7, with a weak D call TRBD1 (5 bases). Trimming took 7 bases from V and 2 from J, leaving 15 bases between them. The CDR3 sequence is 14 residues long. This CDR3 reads CASNPWGSTYEQYF. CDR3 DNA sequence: TGTGCCAGCAACCCCTGGGGCTCCACCTACGAGCAGTACTTC.

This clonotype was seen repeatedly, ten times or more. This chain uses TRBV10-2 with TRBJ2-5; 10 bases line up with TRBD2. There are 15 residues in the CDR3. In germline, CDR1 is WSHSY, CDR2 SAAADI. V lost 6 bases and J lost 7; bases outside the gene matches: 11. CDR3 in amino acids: CASSVGAGGTGTQYF. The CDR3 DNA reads TGCGCCAGCAGCGTAGGAGCGGGGGGGACAGGGACCCAGTACTTC.

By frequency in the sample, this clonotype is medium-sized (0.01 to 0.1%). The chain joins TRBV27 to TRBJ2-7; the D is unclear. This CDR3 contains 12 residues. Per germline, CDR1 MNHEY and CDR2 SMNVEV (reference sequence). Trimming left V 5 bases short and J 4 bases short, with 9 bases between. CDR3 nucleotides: TGTGCCAGCAGTCACGACGGTTACGAGCAGTACTTC. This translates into CASSHDGYEQYF.

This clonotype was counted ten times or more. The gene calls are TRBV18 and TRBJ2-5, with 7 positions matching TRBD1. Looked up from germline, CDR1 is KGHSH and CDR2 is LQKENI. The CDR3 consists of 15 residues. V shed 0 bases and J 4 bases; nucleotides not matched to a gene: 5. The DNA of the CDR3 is TGTGCCAGCTCACCACCGGCAGGGGGAAGAGAGACCCAGTACTTC. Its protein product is CASSPPAGGRETQYF. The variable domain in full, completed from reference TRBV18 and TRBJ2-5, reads NAGVMQNPRHLVRRRGQEARLRCSPMKGHSHVYWYRQLPEEGLKFMVYLQKENIIDESGMPKERFSAEFPKEGPSILRIQQVVRGDSAAYFCASSPPAGGRETQYFGPGTRLLVL.

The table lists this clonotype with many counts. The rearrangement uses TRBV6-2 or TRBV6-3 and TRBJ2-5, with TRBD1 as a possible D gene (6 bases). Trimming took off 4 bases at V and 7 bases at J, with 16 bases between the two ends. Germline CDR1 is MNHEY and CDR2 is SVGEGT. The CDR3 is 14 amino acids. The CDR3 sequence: CASSSGQLKVTQYF. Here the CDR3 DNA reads TGTGCCAGCAGTTCCGGACAGCTCAAGGTGACCCAGTACTTC.

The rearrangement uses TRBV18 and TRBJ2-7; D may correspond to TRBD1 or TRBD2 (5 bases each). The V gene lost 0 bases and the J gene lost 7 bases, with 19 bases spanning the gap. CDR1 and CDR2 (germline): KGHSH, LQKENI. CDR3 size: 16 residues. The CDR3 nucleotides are TGTGCCAGCTCACCACCAGAGCGTTGGGCCGAGGGGGAGCAGTACTTC. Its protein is CASSPPERWAEGEQYF.

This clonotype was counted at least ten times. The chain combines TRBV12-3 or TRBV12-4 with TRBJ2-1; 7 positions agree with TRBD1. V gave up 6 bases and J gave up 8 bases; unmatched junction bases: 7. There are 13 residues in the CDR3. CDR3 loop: CASRTQGSDEQFF. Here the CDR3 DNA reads TGTGCCAGCAGGACACAGGGGAGCGATGAGCAGTTCTTC.

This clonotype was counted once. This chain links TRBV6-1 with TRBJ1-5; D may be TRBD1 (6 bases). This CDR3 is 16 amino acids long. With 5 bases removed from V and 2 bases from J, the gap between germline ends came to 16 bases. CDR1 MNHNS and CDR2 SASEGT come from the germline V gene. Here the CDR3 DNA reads TGTGCCAGCAGTTATCATAGGACAGAGGGCAATCAGCCCCAGCATTTT. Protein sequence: CASSYHRTEGNQPQHF.

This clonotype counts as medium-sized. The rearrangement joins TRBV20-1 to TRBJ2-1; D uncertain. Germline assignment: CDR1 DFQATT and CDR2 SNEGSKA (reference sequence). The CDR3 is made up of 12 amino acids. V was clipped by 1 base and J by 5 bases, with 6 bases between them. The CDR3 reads CSARVLNNEQFF. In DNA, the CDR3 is TGCAGTGCTAGAGTCTTAAACAATGAGCAGTTCTTC.

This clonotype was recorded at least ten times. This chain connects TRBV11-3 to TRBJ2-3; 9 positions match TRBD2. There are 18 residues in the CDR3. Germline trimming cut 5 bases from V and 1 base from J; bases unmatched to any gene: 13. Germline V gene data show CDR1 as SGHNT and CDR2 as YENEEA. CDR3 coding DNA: TGTGCCAGCAGCCCGGGGGGCGGGAGGGCCCTCGGCACAGATACGCAGTATTTT. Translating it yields CASSPGGGRALGTDTQYF.

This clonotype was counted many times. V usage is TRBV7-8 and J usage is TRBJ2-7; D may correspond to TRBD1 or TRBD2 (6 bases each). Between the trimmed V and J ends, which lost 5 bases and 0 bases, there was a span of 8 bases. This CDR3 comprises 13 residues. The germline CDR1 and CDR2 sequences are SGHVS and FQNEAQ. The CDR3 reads CASSRGRSYEQYF. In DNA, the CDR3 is TGTGCCAGCAGCCGGGGGCGCTCCTACGAGCAGTACTTC.